This entry lists 18 T cell receptor beta chains sequenced from one sample in a study of cytomegalovirus exposure and HLA in healthy donors. Use of 60 Vbeta and 13 Jbeta primers characterized the PCR. TCRdb's copy holds only in-frame clones and misses some; the assay was immunoSEQ multiplex PCR. The specimen's table records around 71,000 clones. Sequenced material: PBMCs. The receptor source for this set is a woman younger than 45 in good health and CMV-seronegative.

The chain links TRBV30 to TRBJ2-3, with a possible D match to TRBD2 (6 bases). Deletions cut 8 bases from V and 6 bases from J, with 12 bases between. The germline CDR1 and CDR2 sequences are GTSNPN and SVGIG (reference sequence). The CDR3 is made up of 11 amino acids. The CDR3 region has the DNA TGTGCCGGCGGCCGGGGGGATACGCAGTATTTT. This encodes CAGGRGDTQYF. The full variable domain, completed using reference TRBV30 and TRBJ2-3, is SQTIHQWPATLVQPVGSPLSLECTVEGTSNPNLYWYRQAAGRGLQLLFYSVGIGQISSEVPQNLSASRPQDRQFILSSKKLLLSDSGFYLCAGGRGDTQYFGPGTRLTVL.

The V gene is TRBV6-4, the J gene TRBJ1-5; TRBD1 is a possible D gene (5 bases). The germline CDR1 and CDR2 sequences are MRHNA and SNTAGT. Deletions cut 3 bases from V and 4 bases from J, with 7 bases between. The CDR3 sequence is 13 residues long. In nucleotides, the CDR3 is TGTGCCAGCAGTGAGACAGTAAATCAGCCCCAGCATTTT. It specifies CASSETVNQPQHF.

J is TRBJ2-7 and V is TRBV30; 8 nucleotides agree with TRBD2. The germline V gene encodes CDR1 GTSNPN and CDR2 SVGIG (reference sequence). The CDR3 consists of 14 residues. The CDR3 DNA reads as TGTGGGGGGTCCGAGCGGGGGACCTCCTACGAGCAGTACTTC. Protein: CGGSERGTSYEQYF.

The V call is TRBV5-6, the J call TRBJ2-3; D is perhaps TRBD2 (6 bases). Trimming took off 3 bases at V and 0 bases at J, with 11 bases between the two ends. This CDR3 comprises 15 residues. Germline lookup yields CDR1 SGHDT and CDR2 YYEEEE. CDR3 loop: CASSWLATSTDTQYF. CDR3 sequence (DNA): TGTGCCAGCAGCTGGCTAGCGACTAGCACAGATACGCAGTATTTT.

The chain recombines TRBV9 with TRBJ1-1, with a possible D match to TRBD1 (6 bases). CDR1 is SGDLS, CDR2 YYNGEE, per germline. The CDR3 loop spans 14 amino acids. The V end lost 0 bases, the J end lost 4 bases, and 10 bases lay between the germline ends. In DNA form, the CDR3 reads TGTGCCAGCAGCGTAGAGGGGGAAAGCACTGAAGCTTTCTTT. Translation gives CASSVEGESTEAFF.

The gene calls are TRBV5-1 and TRBJ2-5; tentative D call: TRBD2 (5 bases). The CDR3 length is 15 residues. V gave up 0 bases and J gave up 4 bases, with 13 bases separating them. The V gene's germline CDR1 is SGHRS and CDR2 YFSETQ. CDR3 sequence reads: CASSLDLARPETQYF. The CDR3 DNA follows: TGCGCCAGCAGCTTGGATCTAGCACGGCCAGAGACCCAGTACTTC.

The rearrangement links TRBV28 to TRBJ1-4; D uncertain. V shed 2 bases and J shed 6 bases, with 10 bases lying between them. The CDR3 is 14 amino acids. Germline CDR1 reads MDHEN; CDR2 reads SYDVKM. DNA of the CDR3: TGTGCCAGCAGTTTACGAGGGATCGATGAAAAACTGTTTTTT. Translation: CASSLRGIDEKLFF. Filled out from reference TRBV28 and TRBJ1-4, the complete variable domain reads DVKVTQSSRYLVKRTGEKVFLECVQDMDHENMFWYRQDPGLGLRLIYFSYDVKMKEKGDIPEGYSVSREKKERFSLILESASTNQTSMYLCASSLRGIDEKLFFGSGTQLSVL.

The chain has TRBV9 and TRBJ2-3, with D maybe TRBD2 (6 bases). CDR1 and CDR2 from the germline V gene are SGDLS and YYNGEE. This CDR3 has 14 residues. Trimming cost V 0 bases and J 9 bases, with 14 bases left between them. CDR3 nucleotides: TGTGCCAGCAGCGTAGCAACTGGGACTGAGACGCAGTATTTT. Translation gives CASSVATGTETQYF.

The chain's CDR3 is CASSHRDRKNTGELFF. The DNA of the CDR3 is TGTGCCAGCTCACACCGGGACAGAAAGAACACCGGGGAGCTGTTTTTT. The chain links TRBV18 to TRBJ2-2, with 7 positions matching TRBD1. Trimming took 4 bases from V and 1 from J; bases not matched to a gene: 6. Germline CDR1 KGHSH, CDR2 LQKENI. There are 16 residues in the CDR3.

This chain links TRBV27 with TRBJ2-7; tentative D call: TRBD2 (5 bases). The CDR3 totals 12 residues. V was pared by 4 bases and J by 7 bases, with 11 bases between. Germline V gene sequence: CDR1 MNHEY, CDR2 SMNVEV (reference sequence). CDR3 amino acids: CASSYPRGEQYF. The CDR3, as DNA: TGTGCCAGCAGTTACCCACGAGGGGAGCAGTACTTC.

The chain couples TRBV4-1 to TRBJ2-1; D may be TRBD2 (6 bases). Trimming removed 4 bases at V and 0 bases at J, with 13 bases between. Germline lookup yields CDR1 MGHRA and CDR2 YSYEKL. The CDR3 loop spans 16 amino acids. This CDR3 is CASSPGAQSSYNEQFF. DNA for the CDR3: TGCGCCAGCAGCCCGGGAGCTCAGAGCTCCTACAATGAGCAGTTCTTC.

The chain combines TRBV9 with TRBJ2-7; 10 bases map to TRBD2. CDR1 and CDR2 (germline): SGDLS, YYNGEE. This CDR3 is built from 16 residues. V was pared by 0 bases and J by 5 bases, with 8 bases of the junction left unmatched. The CDR3 protein is CASSVATGLAGDEQYF. The CDR3 DNA reads as TGTGCCAGCAGCGTAGCTACGGGGCTAGCGGGAGACGAGCAGTACTTC.

The J gene is TRBJ2-1, the V gene TRBV28, with 8 bases fitting TRBD2. Germline V gives CDR1 MDHEN, CDR2 SYDVKM. This CDR3 comprises 15 residues. V dropped 1 base and J dropped 8; count of bases not matched to a gene: 7. CDR3 in DNA: TGTGCCAGCAGTTTATATGTAGCGGGGCACGATGAGCAGTTCTTC. As protein: CASSLYVAGHDEQFF.

The V call is TRBV5-1, the J call TRBJ2-7; 13 nucleotides match TRBD2. CDR1 and CDR2 from the germline V gene are SGHRS and YFSETQ. The CDR3 extends over 15 amino acids. V dropped 5 bases and J dropped 5; count of bases not matched to a gene: 7. The CDR3 is CASSFQGLAGNEQYF. The CDR3 bases are TGCGCCAGCAGTTTCCAGGGACTAGCGGGAAACGAGCAGTACTTC.

Written as DNA, the CDR3 is TGTGCCAGCAGCCCGACTAGCGGGAGAGGCGAGACCCAGTACTTC. Its translation is CASSPTSGRGETQYF. V and J are TRBV6-4 and TRBJ2-5; 12 nucleotides align to TRBD2. The germline CDR1 and CDR2 sequences are MRHNA and SNTAGT. The CDR3 is 15 residues long. V shed 6 bases, J shed 5 bases, and the junction held 7 bases outside the gene matches.

This chain uses TRBV5-8 with TRBJ2-4, with TRBD1 matching over 9 bases. After removal of 2 bases from V and 2 bases from J, the junction contained 8 bases not matched to a gene. The germline CDR1 and CDR2 sequences are SGHTS and YDEGEE. This CDR3 has 17 amino acids. The CDR3 reads CASSLVTGGTTKNIQYF. The DNA of the CDR3 is TGTGCCAGCAGCTTAGTGACAGGGGGTACAACCAAAAACATTCAGTACTTC.

V and J are TRBV27 and TRBJ2-3, with 7 bases fitting TRBD1. The germline CDR1 and CDR2 sequences are MNHEY and SMNVEV (reference sequence). The CDR3 runs 15 residues. With V trimmed by 1 base and J by 4 bases, 5 bases remained unmatched. As DNA, the CDR3 is TGTGCCAGCAGTTTATGGGACAGTGGTTCAGATACGCAGTATTTT. This gives the protein CASSLWDSGSDTQYF.

V gene TRBV5-1 combines with J gene TRBJ2-3; 7 nucleotides align to TRBD2. Germline lookup yields CDR1 SGHRS and CDR2 YFSETQ. The CDR3 sequence is 14 residues long. The J segment lost 2 bases and the V segment lost 2 bases, leaving 2 bases of the junction unmatched. The CDR3 sequence: CASSLGTTTDTQYF. Written as DNA, the CDR3 is TGCGCCAGCAGCTTAGGGACTACCACAGATACGCAGTATTTT.